This T cell receptor (beta chain) emerged from a study of human T cells and chemical hapten exposure. Study outcomes and limitations: Counts of TCRs above 1 in 1000 frequency stayed unchanged with DPC sensitization.

The sample holds many counts of this clonotype. Its antigen is unknown. The time point was: patch test 3, about 24 weeks after DPC sensitization. The treatment here: therapeutic diphenylcyclopropenone sensitization with weekly scalp DPC. This CDR3 has 13 amino acids. V lost 3 bases to trimming and J lost 5 bases, with 10 bases between them. TCRdb re-called the RACE reads with MiXCR, one entry per CDR3 protein. Altogether 95,000 to 150,000 distinct CDR3 sequences are present, 10% to 12% being singletons, with the ten largest covering under 2.5%. This TCR was recovered from a woman in her 50s with alopecia areata. Some clones in this sample may be carry-over from other donors' samples. Sequenced material: whole blood, taken in connection with sensitization to the hapten diphenylcyclopropenone (DPC). The V gene is TRBV12-3 or TRBV12-4, the J gene TRBJ1-1; a possible D gene is TRBD1 (5 bases). The DNA for the CDR3 is TGTGCCAGCAGTTTGGTGACAGCTACTGAAGCTTTCTTT. Amino acid sequence: CASSLVTATEAFF.